One sample yielded the 10 T cell receptor beta chains listed below, sequenced in a study of cytotoxic CD8 clonotypes in ibrutinib-treated CLL. Sequencing used immunoSEQ multiplex PCR; TCRdb keeps in-frame clones, though not all of them. The sample has some 100,000 clones, 58% seen once. The sample was PBMCs, taken after 24 months of ibrutinib treatment. These TCRs come from a human donor with chronic lymphocytic leukemia.

The V and J genes are TRBV30 and TRBJ2-7, with D unclear. The V end lost 2 bases, the J end lost 2 bases, and 13 bases lay between the germline ends. The CDR3 consists of 14 residues. Per germline, CDR1 GTSNPN and CDR2 SVGIG (reference sequence). CDR3 in DNA: TGTGCCTGGAGTTCCCTCGACACCCCCTACGAGCAGTACTTC. Amino acid sequence: CAWSSLDTPYEQYF.

V is TRBV25-1 and J is TRBJ1-2; D is uncertain. This CDR3 region has 17 residues. Trimming left V 6 bases short and J 0 bases short, with 20 bases between. CDR1 MGHDK and CDR2 SYGVNS come from the germline V gene. The DNA of the CDR3 is TGTGCCAGCAGCCTTAAGGGTTGGCAGACAACTAACTATGGCTACACCTTC. The encoded protein is CASSLKGWQTTNYGYTF.

This clone turned up a few times. The chain couples TRBV19 to TRBJ1-3, with 8 bases that match TRBD1. The CDR3 spans 15 residues. The germline V gene has CDR1 LNHDA and CDR2 SQIVND (reference sequence). Losses at the gene ends were 6 bases for V and 0 bases for J; bases not matched to a gene: 4. CDR3 DNA sequence: TGTGCCAGTAGCGACAGGGGCACCTCTGGAAACACCATATATTTT. It yields the protein CASSDRGTSGNTIYF.

This clone was found a few times. The germline gene is not matched at one end of the junction; a read error may be the cause. This chain links TRBV6-1 with TRBJ2-1, with 8 bases matching TRBD1. Germline V CDR1 and CDR2: MNHNS, SASEGT. The CDR3 extends over 16 amino acids. CDR3 residues: CAISESDRGSYNEQFF. CDR3 nucleotide sequence: TGTGCCATCAGTGAGTCTGACAGGGGATCTTACAATGAGCAGTTCTTC.

This clone was observed once. This chain uses TRBV27 with TRBJ2-5, with TRBD2 identical over 15 bases. CDR1 and CDR2 (germline): MNHEY, SMNVEV (reference sequence). CDR3 length: 16 residues. The V gene end was trimmed by 5 bases and the J gene end by 5 bases; junction bases not matched to a gene: 6. The CDR3 is CASSRTSGGALETQYF. For the CDR3, the DNA is TGTGCCAGCAGTCGGACTAGCGGGGGGGCCTTGGAGACCCAGTACTTC.

In this sample, this clone turned up a few times. The chain combines TRBV5-1 with TRBJ2-7, with D possibly TRBD1 on 7 matching bases. In germline, CDR1 is SGHRS, CDR2 YFSETQ. This CDR3 comprises 13 residues. The ends were cut back, 4 bases at V and 4 bases at J, with 12 bases in the middle. The CDR3 region is CASSTQGGYEQYF. In nucleotides, the CDR3 is TGCGCCAGCAGCACTCAGGGGGGATACGAGCAGTACTTC.

The chain carries TRBV11-3 and TRBJ2-2, with D perhaps matching TRBD1 (6 bases). This CDR3 is built from 15 residues. Per germline, CDR1 SGHNT and CDR2 YENEEA. The V gene lost 5 bases and the J gene lost 3 bases, with 13 bases spanning the gap. CDR3 sequence (DNA): TGTGCCAGCAGCCCGCCACAGGGCTACACCGGGGAGCTGTTTTTT. It yields the protein CASSPPQGYTGELFF. The whole variable domain, remainder taken from reference TRBV11-3 and TRBJ2-2, is EAGVVQSPRYKIIEKKQPVAFWCNPISGHNTLYWYLQNLGQGPELLIRYENEEAVDDSQLPKDRFSAERLKGVDSTLKIQPAELGDSAVYLCASSPPQGYTGELFFGEGSRLTVL.

The chain uses TRBV9 and TRBJ2-3; D gene unclear. This CDR3 is 14 amino acids long. The ends were cut back, 3 bases at V and 1 base at J, with 9 bases in the middle. The germline gives CDR1 SGDLS, CDR2 YYNGEE. DNA for the CDR3: TGTGCCAGCAGCGAGACTGCGGGCACAGATACGCAGTATTTT. Amino acid sequence: CASSETAGTDTQYF. Full variable domain (remainder filled in from reference TRBV9 and TRBJ2-3): DSGVTQTPKHLITATGQRVTLRCSPRSGDLSVYWYQQSLDQGLQFLIQYYNGEERAKGNILERFSAQQFPDLHSELNLSSLELGDSALYFCASSETAGTDTQYFGPGTRLTVL.

The chain joins TRBV9 to TRBJ2-3, with TRBD1 matching over 8 bases. The CDR3 sequence is 16 residues long. The junction had 9 bases not matched to a gene; V was cut back by 3 bases and J by 3 bases. Germline V gene lookup returns CDR1 SGDLS and CDR2 YYNGEE. CDR3 coding DNA: TGTGCCAGCAGCGGAAGCAGGGGGCTGATTACAGATACGCAGTATTTT. Amino acid sequence: CASSGSRGLITDTQYF.

The chain employs TRBV2 and TRBJ2-5; 8 positions agree with TRBD2. This CDR3 spans 12 amino acids. The germline V gene encodes CDR1 SNHLY and CDR2 FYNNEI. Germline trimming cut 8 bases from V and 4 bases from J; bases unmatched to any gene: 3. CDR3 residues: CASERGRETQYF. The CDR3 DNA reads as TGTGCCAGCGAGCGGGGGCGAGAGACCCAGTACTTC.